The 18 T cell receptor beta chains in this list originate from one sample, sequenced in a study of PD-L1 blockade in urothelial cancer (dated by TCRdb to 2016 to 2017). The time point tag for this specimen amounts to: pretreatment peripheral blood. The library was made by the immunoSEQ multiplex PCR assay. Sourced from immuneACCESS, this table was stored by TCRdb with only in-frame sequences that have V and J called. A share of the clones is absent; for the studies checked, an unresolved V gene accounts for under half, and the remainder has no known explanation. Within this sample are about 130,000 clones, with around 85% of them counted one time only. 3% to 4% of the sample is in the top ten clones. The specimen comprised PBMCs, sampled around atezolizumab (anti-PD-L1) treatment. Receptor source: a man between 45 and 60 years old with urothelial cancer.

The chain recombines TRBV19 with TRBJ2-2, with 9 bases aligning to TRBD2. J was trimmed by 1 base and V by 3 bases; bases with no gene match: 3. Germline loops: CDR1 LNHDA, CDR2 SQIVND (reference sequence). The CDR3 loop spans 16 amino acids. In nucleotides, the CDR3 is TGTGCCAGTAGTATGTTGACTAGCGGGAACACCGGGGAGCTGTTTTTT. Amino acids: CASSMLTSGNTGELFF.

This clone was picked up one time. The chain has TRBV6-1 and TRBJ2-7, with TRBD1 matching 7 bases. The CDR3 runs to 15 residues. The junction had 16 bases not matched to a gene; V was cut back by 8 bases and J by 6 bases. Germline assignment: CDR1 MNHNS and CDR2 SASEGT. The CDR3, as DNA: TGTGCCAGCTCAGGGGAACAGGGGATAAGGGCCGAGCAGTACTTC. Encoded protein: CASSGEQGIRAEQYF.

The count of this clone is one. The genes are TRBV6-1 and TRBJ2-6, with D tentatively TRBD1 (5 bases). Germline CDR1 MNHNS, CDR2 SASEGT. V was shortened by 3 bases and J by 2 bases, with 14 bases between the two germline ends. CDR3 length: 17 residues. The CDR3 loop reads CASSDPSGLPGANVLTF. The CDR3 DNA follows: TGTGCCAGCAGTGACCCGTCAGGGCTTCCTGGGGCCAACGTCCTGACTTTC.

The genes are TRBV25-1 and TRBJ2-7, with D perhaps TRBD2 (5 bases). V lost 4 bases, J lost 7 bases, and 20 bases lay in between. This CDR3 spans 15 amino acids. Germline V CDR1 and CDR2: MGHDK, SYGVNS. The CDR3 bases are TGTGCCAGCAGTGGGTGGGAAGGGAGAACGAAAGAGCAGTACTTC. It yields the protein CASSGWEGRTKEQYF.

This rearrangement joins TRBV28 to TRBJ2-2; the match to TRBD2 covers 15 bases. Trimming took 5 bases from V and 6 from J; bases not matched to a gene: 10. Germline-derived CDR1 and CDR2 are MDHEN and SYDVKM. This CDR3 comprises 18 residues. The CDR3 reads CASSTWTSGRALAGELFF. The CDR3 DNA reads as TGTGCCAGCAGTACGTGGACTAGCGGGAGGGCCCTTGCCGGGGAGCTGTTTTTT. The complete variable domain, with remaining parts taken from reference TRBV28 and TRBJ2-2, reads DVKVTQSSRYLVKRTGEKVFLECVQDMDHENMFWYRQDPGLGLRLIYFSYDVKMKEKGDIPEGYSVSREKKERFSLILESASTNQTSMYLCASSTWTSGRALAGELFFGEGSRLTVL.

This clone was counted a few times. The chain has TRBV25-1 and TRBJ1-5, with D possibly matching TRBD1 (6 bases). Germline lookup yields CDR1 MGHDK and CDR2 SYGVNS. This CDR3 contains 14 residues. V was pared by 6 bases and J by 4 bases, with 13 bases between. This chain's CDR3 is CASSATGPNQPQHF. CDR3 DNA: TGTGCCAGCAGCGCTACAGGGCCTAATCAGCCCCAGCATTTT.

In regard to this clone: The junction and the germline gene differ at one end; a read error may be behind it. The rearrangement links TRBV7-3 to TRBJ2-6; 13 bases line up with TRBD2. CDR3 size: 19 residues. Germline V gene sequence: CDR1 SGHTA, CDR2 FQGTGA. CDR3 DNA sequence: TGTGCCAGCAGCCTAACCCGACTAGCGGGGGGCTCTGGGGCCAACGTCCTGACTTTC. This translates into CASSLTRLAGGSGANVLTF.

The CDR3 protein is CATKRDSLASDEQFF. As DNA, the CDR3 is TGTGCCACTAAGCGGGATTCGCTCGCTAGCGATGAGCAGTTCTTC. V usage is TRBV6-5 and J usage is TRBJ2-1, with 7 bases identical to TRBD2. The V and J ends lost 10 bases and 8 bases, in that order; junction bases with no gene match: 17. Germline CDR1 reads MNHEY; CDR2 reads SVGAGI. This CDR3 spans 15 amino acids.

This chain joins TRBV28 and TRBJ1-2, with TRBD1 as a possible D gene (5 bases). The CDR3 spans 15 residues. Germline V gives CDR1 MDHEN, CDR2 SYDVKM. Trimming cost V 3 bases and J 0 bases, with 11 bases left between them. CDR3 sequence (DNA): TGTGCCAGCAGTTTTCCCGACAGCGCTAACTATGGCTACACCTTC. Translation gives CASSFPDSANYGYTF.

V is TRBV19 and J is TRBJ2-7; TRBD1 matches 8 bases. The CDR3 covers 13 residues. Trimming removed 6 bases from V and 3 bases from J; junction bases left unmatched: 4. The germline gives CDR1 LNHDA, CDR2 SQIVND (reference sequence). The DNA for the CDR3 is TGTGCCAGTAGACAGACAGGGGACTACGAGCAGTACTTC. This encodes CASRQTGDYEQYF.

The CDR3 protein is CASSSSGYEQFF. DNA of the CDR3: TGTGCCAGCAGTTCCTCGGGGTATGAGCAGTTCTTC. This sequence joins TRBV28 and TRBJ2-1; a possible D gene is TRBD2 (5 bases). V was trimmed by 4 bases and J by 8 bases, leaving 9 bases between them. Per germline, CDR1 MDHEN and CDR2 SYDVKM. The CDR3 runs to 12 residues. Looking up the rest from reference TRBV28 and TRBJ2-1 gives the full variable domain: DVKVTQSSRYLVKRTGEKVFLECVQDMDHENMFWYRQDPGLGLRLIYFSYDVKMKEKGDIPEGYSVSREKKERFSLILESASTNQTSMYLCASSSSGYEQFFGPGTRLTVL.

The chain employs TRBV9 and TRBJ2-7; 7 bases map to TRBD1. J gave up 3 bases and V 3 bases, and 9 bases lay outside the gene matches. Germline V gene lookup returns CDR1 SGDLS and CDR2 YYNGEE. The CDR3 has 15 amino acids. CDR3 amino acids: CASSEGDSHNYEQYF. The CDR3 DNA is TGTGCCAGCAGCGAGGGGGACAGTCATAACTACGAGCAGTACTTC.

This clone appeared once. This chain connects TRBV7-9 to TRBJ2-3; possibly TRBD1 for D (5 bases). The V end was cut by 1 base, the J end by 5 bases, with 10 bases between. The CDR3 is 14 residues long. Germline CDR1 SEHNR, CDR2 FQNEAQ (reference sequence). The CDR3 loop reads CASSLVAGQDTQYF. In DNA form, the CDR3 reads TGTGCCAGCAGCTTAGTGGCAGGACAAGATACGCAGTATTTT.

The genes are TRBV7-2 and TRBJ2-1; tentatively, D is TRBD1 (5 bases). Trimming cost V 4 bases and J 7 bases, with 17 bases left between them. The CDR3 consists of 15 residues. Per germline, CDR1 SGHTA and CDR2 FQGNSA. The chain's CDR3 is CASSSNRARGNEQFF. In DNA form, the CDR3 reads TGTGCCAGCAGCTCCAATAGAGCTAGGGGTAATGAGCAGTTCTTC. The entire variable domain, with the rest obtained from reference TRBV7-2 and TRBJ2-1, is as follows: GAGVSQSPSNKVTEKGKDVELRCDPISGHTALYWYRQSLGQGLEFLIYFQGNSAPDKSGLPSDRFSAERTGGSVSTLTIQRTQQEDSAVYLCASSSNRARGNEQFFGPGTRLTVL.

This chain joins TRBV2 and TRBJ1-4, with a tentative D call TRBD1 (5 bases). The V gene's germline CDR1 is SNHLY and CDR2 FYNNEI. CDR3 size: 12 residues. Trimming left V 6 bases short and J 8 bases short, with 10 bases between. This CDR3 reads CASRQGGEKLFF. The CDR3 bases are TGTGCCAGCAGGCAGGGCGGAGAAAAACTGTTTTTT.

The chain is built from TRBV5-1 and TRBJ1-2, with D possibly being TRBD1 (5 bases). Germline CDR1 and CDR2: SGHRS and YFSETQ. Trimming removed 5 bases at V and 6 bases at J, with 14 bases between. There are 13 residues in the CDR3. CDR3: CASSHGGENGYTF. CDR3 bases: TGCGCCAGCAGTCACGGGGGGGAAAATGGCTACACCTTC.

V is TRBV19 and J is TRBJ1-1; 8 bases agree with TRBD1. The CDR3 loop spans 17 amino acids. Germline V gene lookup returns CDR1 LNHDA and CDR2 SQIVND (reference sequence). With 6 bases clipped from V and 0 bases from J, the junction kept 12 bases outside the gene matches. The CDR3 DNA sequence: TGTGCCAGTAGAACCTGGAGCAGGGGGCTAATGAACACTGAAGCTTTCTTT. Its protein product is CASRTWSRGLMNTEAFF.

This chain links TRBV27 with TRBJ2-1, with D tentatively TRBD1 (5 bases). Per the germline V gene, CDR1 is MNHEY and CDR2 is SMNVEV (reference sequence). V shed 2 bases and J shed 3 bases, with 11 bases lying between them. The CDR3 is 15 residues long. The CDR3 DNA sequence: TGTGCCAGCAGTTTAGGGGCAGGTGACTACAATGAGCAGTTCTTC. It encodes CASSLGAGDYNEQFF.